The clone carrying this T cell receptor beta chain was found a few times. Its antigen is still unknown. This sample stems from a study of cytomegalovirus exposure and HLA in healthy donors. Study outcomes and limitations: Versus the approximately 700-donor mean, an Asian-associated ancestry cluster reportedly showed fewer N-insertions in a later analysis. A missense DCLRE1C variant was associated with V- and J-gene trimming of TCR beta chains in a later analysis, and an independent cohort replicated the association. HLA allele associations emerged for around 15,000 TCR beta sequences in a later analysis, at 0.05 false discovery rate. A later analysis appeared to link common viral pathogens to several of the most significant clusters.

Trimming removed 1 base from V and 13 bases from J; junction bases left unmatched: 9. The CDR3 has 15 amino acids. The germline CDR1 and CDR2 sequences are MGHRA and YSYEKL. Researchers ran the PCR with 60 Vbeta and 13 Jbeta primers. Assay used: immunoSEQ multiplex PCR; TCRdb lists only in-frame clones, some missing. The table lists 150,000 to 200,000 clones, more than 70% of them singletons. The V call is TRBV4-1, the J call TRBJ1-6, with TRBD1 matching 8 bases. The sequencing sample was made of PBMCs. The sequence was obtained from a girl aged 10 to 17 in good health and CMV-seronegative. As DNA, the CDR3 is TGCGCCAGCAGCCAAGTGGTGGACAGGGAGCGGCCCCTCCACTTT. Residues: CASSQVVDRERPLHF.